The 26 T cell receptor beta chains reported below all come from one sample, sequenced in a study of monozygotic twins with inflammatory bowel disease. TCRdb re-called the 5' RACE reads and catalogs CDR3 proteins one per entry, DNA excluded. The sample holds more than 350,000 distinct CDR3 sequences. What was sequenced was blood. The receptors were sampled from a human donor with ulcerative colitis or Crohn's disease, or a healthy co-twin of an affected twin (not recorded which).

The chain couples TRBV4-1 to TRBJ1-3. The CDR3 loop spans 13 amino acids. The germline V gene has CDR1 MGHRA and CDR2 YSYEKL. CDR3 loop: CASSHGTGNTIYF.

The CDR3 here is CASSYPLREAFF. This rearrangement joins TRBV6-5 to TRBJ1-1. Germline values: CDR1 MNHEY, CDR2 SVGAGI. The CDR3 extends over 12 amino acids.

The chain uses TRBV11-2 and TRBJ2-1; TCRdb proposes TRBD1, but this gene call is untestable without DNA. Germline values: CDR1 SGHAT, CDR2 FQNNGV. The CDR3 sequence is 15 residues long. This CDR3 reads CASSLDLGDPREQFF.

The V gene is TRBV18, the J gene TRBJ2-2. This CDR3 is 15 amino acids long. The germline V gene has CDR1 KGHSH and CDR2 LQKENI. Here the CDR3 reads CASSPPPRNTGELFF.

The gene calls are TRBV7-8 and TRBJ2-1; absent DNA, TCRdb's TRBD1 call cannot be checked. In germline, CDR1 is SGHVS, CDR2 FQNEAQ. The CDR3 contains 14 residues. The CDR3 sequence: CASSLDRGHNEQFF.

The genes are TRBV3-1 and TRBJ2-5. The V gene's germline CDR1 is LGHDT and CDR2 YNNKEL (reference sequence). The CDR3 covers 12 residues. The CDR3 here is CASSQFEKTQYF.

The V call is TRBV10-3, the J call TRBJ1-4. CDR1 and CDR2 from the germline V gene are ENHRY and SYGVKD. This CDR3 comprises 15 residues. CDR3 region: CAISESETSGEKLFF.

The chain recombines TRBV2 with TRBJ2-3; TCRdb's D gene call, TRBD2, goes unchecked for lack of DNA. This CDR3 is 15 amino acids long. Germline CDR1 SNHLY, CDR2 FYNNEI. CDR3 amino acids: CASRGDGGEGDTQYF.

V gene TRBV6-5 combines with J gene TRBJ2-5; with no DNA, the TCRdb D assignment of TRBD1 cannot be verified. This CDR3 region has 13 residues. Germline CDR1 MNHEY, CDR2 SVGAGI. The CDR3 sequence is CASTVPGVETQYF.

The rearrangement joins TRBV5-1 to TRBJ2-1. CDR3 length equals 14 residues. Germline values: CDR1 SGHRS, CDR2 YFSETQ. CDR3 sequence: CASSLRVAGNEQFF.

This chain joins TRBV9 and TRBJ1-1; TCRdb proposes TRBD1, but this gene call is untestable without DNA. The CDR3 has 14 amino acids. Germline V gene data show CDR1 as SGDLS and CDR2 as YYNGEE. The CDR3 sequence: CASSVSGMNTEAFF.

This sequence joins TRBV7-2 and TRBJ2-5; TCRdb indicates TRBD1, and absent DNA this call remains unverified. Germline V gene lookup returns CDR1 SGHTA and CDR2 FQGNSA. The CDR3 has 15 amino acids. The chain's CDR3 is CASSLGGTGKETQYF.

The CDR3 reads CASSPPVNNEQFF. V is TRBV7-2 and J is TRBJ2-1; the D call of TRBD1 rests on TCRdb alone, since no DNA is present to check it. The length of the CDR3 is 13 residues. The germline V gene encodes CDR1 SGHTA and CDR2 FQGNSA.

The rearrangement links TRBV18 to TRBJ1-6; the TRBD1 assignment by TCRdb is unverifiable without DNA. Germline CDR1 reads KGHSH; CDR2 reads LQKENI. This CDR3 contains 15 residues. The CDR3 sequence: CASSLTRQSNSPLHF.

V usage is TRBV4-1 and J usage is TRBJ2-7; TCRdb's D call, TRBD1, is unchecked because there is no DNA. Germline V CDR1 and CDR2: MGHRA, YSYEKL. The CDR3 is made up of 15 amino acids. CDR3 sequence reads: CASSPSDRGQDEQYF.

The V gene is TRBV5-5, the J gene TRBJ2-1; checking the TCRdb D call of TRBD2 is not possible without DNA. The CDR3 runs 15 residues. Germline V CDR1 and CDR2: SGHKS, YYEKEE (reference sequence). The CDR3 here is CASSLVEGSYNEQFF.

The rearrangement uses TRBV3-1 and TRBJ2-3; TCRdb lists TRBD2, though no DNA is available to test this call. The CDR3 sequence is 19 residues long. In germline, CDR1 is LGHDT, CDR2 YNNKEL (reference sequence). The CDR3 loop reads CARPRPGTSGNEAPDTQYF.

This sequence joins TRBV20-1 and TRBJ2-7; the D call from TCRdb, TRBD1, cannot be confirmed without DNA. The CDR3 covers 13 residues. CDR1 is DFQATT and CDR2 is SNEGSKA in the germline V gene (reference sequence). This CDR3 is CSASTGVRDEQYF.

The chain combines TRBV30 with TRBJ2-1; the D call of TRBD2 rests on TCRdb alone, since no DNA is present to check it. The CDR3 runs 15 residues. Looked up from germline, CDR1 is GTSNPN and CDR2 is SVGIG (reference sequence). The CDR3 loop is CAWRGLERSYNEQFF.

The chain uses TRBV20-1 and TRBJ1-1. The germline CDR1 and CDR2 sequences are DFQATT and SNEGSKA (reference sequence). The CDR3 spans 15 residues. CDR3 protein: CSAASTDYLNTEAFF.

V and J are TRBV11-2 and TRBJ1-6. The CDR3 totals 15 residues. Germline V gene data show CDR1 as SGHAT and CDR2 as FQNNGV. The CDR3 reads CASSLAQGNNSPLHF.

The chain is built from TRBV6-1 and TRBJ2-7; as DNA is missing, the TRBD1 call by TCRdb cannot be tested. From germline, CDR1 is MNHNS and CDR2 SASEGT. There are 15 residues in the CDR3. The chain's CDR3 is CASSDPGQGKNEQYF.

V gene TRBV11-2 combines with J gene TRBJ1-2. The CDR3 covers 16 residues. CDR1 and CDR2 (germline): SGHAT, FQNNGV. CDR3 residues: CASSLDRRWAAHGYTF.

The chain links TRBV4-3 to TRBJ1-4; TCRdb gives TRBD1 as the D gene, but with no DNA this cannot be confirmed. The CDR3 is 17 residues long. Germline V gene lookup returns CDR1 LGHNA and CDR2 YSLEER. CDR3 protein: CASSQGTGKIEGEKLFF.

The genes are TRBV28 and TRBJ1-2; TCRdb selects TRBD1, and the lack of DNA leaves this call unchecked. The CDR3 is 12 amino acids. The germline gives CDR1 MDHEN, CDR2 SYDVKM. The CDR3 sequence is CATMTGPDGYTF.

The chain uses TRBV18 and TRBJ2-1. Per germline, CDR1 KGHSH and CDR2 LQKENI. The CDR3 has 13 residues. This CDR3 is CASSPPAGNEQFF. The full variable domain, its missing parts supplied by reference TRBV18 and TRBJ2-1, is NAGVMQNPRHLVRRRGQEARLRCSPMKGHSHVYWYRQLPEEGLKFMVYLQKENIIDESGMPKERFSAEFPKEGPSILRIQQVVRGDSAAYFCASSPPAGNEQFFGPGTRLTVL.